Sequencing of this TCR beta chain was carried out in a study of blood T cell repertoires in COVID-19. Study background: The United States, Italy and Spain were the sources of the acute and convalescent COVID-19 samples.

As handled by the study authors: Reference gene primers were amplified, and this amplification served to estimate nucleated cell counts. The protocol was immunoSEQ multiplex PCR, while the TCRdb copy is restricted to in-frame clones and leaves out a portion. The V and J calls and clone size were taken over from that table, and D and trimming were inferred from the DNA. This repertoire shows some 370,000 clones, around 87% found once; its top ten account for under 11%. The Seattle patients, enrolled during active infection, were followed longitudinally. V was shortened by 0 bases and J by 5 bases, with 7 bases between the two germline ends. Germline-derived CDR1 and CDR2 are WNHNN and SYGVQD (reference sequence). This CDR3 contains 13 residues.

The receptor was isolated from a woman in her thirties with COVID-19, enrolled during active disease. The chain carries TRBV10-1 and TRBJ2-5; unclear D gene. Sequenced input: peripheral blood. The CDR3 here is CASSESNRETQYF. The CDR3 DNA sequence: TGCGCCAGCAGTGAGTCGAACCGGGAGACCCAGTACTTC.